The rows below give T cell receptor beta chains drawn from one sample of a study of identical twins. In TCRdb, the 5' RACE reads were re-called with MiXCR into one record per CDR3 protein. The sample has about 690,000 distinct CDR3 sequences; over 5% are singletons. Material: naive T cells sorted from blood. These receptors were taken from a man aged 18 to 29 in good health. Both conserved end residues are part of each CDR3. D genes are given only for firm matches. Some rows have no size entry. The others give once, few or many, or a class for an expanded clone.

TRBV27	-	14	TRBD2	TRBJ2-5	CASKRRAGGETQYF	TGTGCCAGCAAACGCCGGGCGGGAGGGGAGACCCAGTACTTC
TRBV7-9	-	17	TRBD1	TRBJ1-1	CASSLGGTGEANTEAFF	TGTGCCAGCAGCTTAGGAGGGACAGGGGAGGCGAACACTGAAGCTTTCTTT
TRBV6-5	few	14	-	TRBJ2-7	CASSSNFMEYEQYF	TGTGCCAGCAGTTCGAACTTTATGGAATACGAGCAGTACTTC
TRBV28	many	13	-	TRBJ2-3	CASSSGNTDTQYF	TGTGCCAGCAGTTCAGGGAACACAGATACGCAGTATTTT
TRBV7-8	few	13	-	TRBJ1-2	CASSLEGRQGYTF	TGTGCCAGCAGCTTGGAGGGGAGACAGGGCTACACCTTC
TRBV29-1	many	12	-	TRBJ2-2	CSVVGQTGELFF	TGCAGCGTTGTTGGGCAGACCGGGGAGCTGTTTTTT
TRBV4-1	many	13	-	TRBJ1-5	CASRGPGNQPQHF	TGCGCCAGCAGAGGGCCAGGCAATCAGCCCCAGCATTTT
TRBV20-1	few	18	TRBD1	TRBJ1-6	CSARATLDRSSYNSPLHF	TGCAGTGCTAGGGCCACCTTGGACAGGAGCTCCTATAATTCACCCCTCCACTTT
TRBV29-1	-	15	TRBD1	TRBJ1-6	CSAPITGGLGSPLHF	TGCAGCGCCCCCATCACAGGGGGCTTAGGTTCACCCCTCCACTTT
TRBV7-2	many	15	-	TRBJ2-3	CASSREGQGEDTQYF	TGTGCCAGCAGCAGAGAAGGGCAAGGGGAAGATACGCAGTATTTT
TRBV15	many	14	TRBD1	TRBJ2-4	CATSRQGTKNIQYF	TGTGCCACCTCTAGACAGGGGACCAAAAACATTCAGTACTTC
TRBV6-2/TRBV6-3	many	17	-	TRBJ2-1	CASSYSIQLGPYNEQFF	TGTGCCAGCAGTTACTCGATTCAACTAGGGCCCTACAATGAGCAGTTCTTC
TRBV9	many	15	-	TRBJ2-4	CASSVGTVAKNIQYF	TGTGCCAGCAGCGTGGGGACGGTAGCCAAAAACATTCAGTACTTC
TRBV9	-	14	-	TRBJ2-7	CASSDGGPPYEQYF	TGTGCCAGCAGCGACGGGGGGCCTCCCTACGAGCAGTACTTC
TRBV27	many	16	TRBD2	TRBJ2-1	CASSLSIAGRYNEQFF	TGTGCCAGCAGTTTATCTATAGCGGGACGTTACAATGAGCAGTTCTTC
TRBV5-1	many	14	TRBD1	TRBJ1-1	CASSPRQGVTEAFF	TGCGCCAGCAGCCCTCGACAGGGAGTCACTGAAGCTTTCTTT
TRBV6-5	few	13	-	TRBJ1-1	CASSYSPGRRAFF	TGTGCCAGCAGTTACTCACCTGGACGTAGGGCTTTCTTT
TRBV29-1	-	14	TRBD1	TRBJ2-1	CSVEGDRGPYEQFF	TGCAGCGTTGAGGGTGACAGGGGGCCGTATGAGCAGTTCTTC
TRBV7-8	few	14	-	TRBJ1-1	CASSGDPGRGEAFF	TGTGCCAGCAGCGGCGACCCCGGTAGAGGTGAAGCTTTCTTT
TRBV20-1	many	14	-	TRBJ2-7	CSARTRSSSYEQYF	TGCAGTGCCCGAACCCGGAGTTCGAGCTACGAGCAGTACTTC
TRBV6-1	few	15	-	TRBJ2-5	CASKLEPINAETQYF	TGTGCCAGCAAATTGGAGCCCATTAACGCAGAGACCCAGTACTTC
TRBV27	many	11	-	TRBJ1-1	CASISRGVPAF	TGTGCCAGCATTAGCAGGGGCGTACCGGCCTTT
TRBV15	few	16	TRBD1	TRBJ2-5	CATSRETGSLRETQYF	TGTGCCACCAGCAGGGAGACAGGGAGCCTTCGAGAGACCCAGTACTTC
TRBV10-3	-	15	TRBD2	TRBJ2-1	CAISAGAGGRNEQFF	TGTGCCATCAGTGCAGGAGCGGGAGGACGGAATGAGCAGTTCTTC
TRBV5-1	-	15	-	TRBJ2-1	CASSQNSHPLNEQFF	TGCGCCAGCAGCCAAAACTCACATCCCCTCAATGAGCAGTTCTTC
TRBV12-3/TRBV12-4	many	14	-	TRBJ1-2	CASSSQGTNYGYTF	TGTGCCAGCAGTTCACAAGGAACTAACTATGGCTACACCTTC
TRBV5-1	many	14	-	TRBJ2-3	CASSWASSTDTQYF	TGCGCCAGCAGCTGGGCCAGCAGCACAGATACGCAGTATTTT
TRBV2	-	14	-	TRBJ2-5	CASSEVMGTETQYF	TGTGCCAGCAGTGAAGTGATGGGAACAGAGACCCAGTACTTC
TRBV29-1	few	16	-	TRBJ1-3	CSVKKSGTPEGNTIYF	TGCAGCGTCAAGAAATCCGGGACACCCGAAGGAAACACCATATATTTT
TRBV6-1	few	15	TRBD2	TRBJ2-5	CASTSLAGEQETQYF	TGTGCCAGCACCAGTCTAGCGGGGGAACAAGAGACCCAGTACTTC
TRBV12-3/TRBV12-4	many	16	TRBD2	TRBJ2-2	CASGPTSGIVTGELFF	TGTGCCAGCGGGCCGACTAGCGGGATTGTCACCGGGGAGCTGTTTTTT
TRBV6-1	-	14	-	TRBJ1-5	CASSPVGGWQPQHF	TGTGCCAGCAGCCCGGTAGGGGGGTGGCAGCCCCAGCATTTT
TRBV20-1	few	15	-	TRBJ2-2	CSAREWLINTGELFF	TGCAGTGCTAGAGAATGGCTTATTAACACCGGGGAGCTGTTTTTT
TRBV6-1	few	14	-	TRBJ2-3	CASSDGGRRDTQYF	TGTGCCAGCAGTGATGGGGGGCGAAGAGATACGCAGTATTTT
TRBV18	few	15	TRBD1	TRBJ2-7	CASSPDRGGSYEQYF	TGTGCCAGCTCACCCGACAGGGGTGGATCCTACGAGCAGTACTTC
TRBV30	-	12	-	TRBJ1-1	CAWGQTNTEAFF	TGTGCCTGGGGACAGACCAACACTGAAGCTTTCTTT
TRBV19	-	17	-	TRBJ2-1	CASSIASGRGPYNEQFF	TGTGCCAGTAGTATAGCGTCGGGTCGGGGACCCTACAATGAGCAGTTCTTC
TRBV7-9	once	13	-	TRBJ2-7	CASSLGTGREQYF	TGTGCCAGCAGCTTGGGGACGGGTAGGGAGCAGTACTTC
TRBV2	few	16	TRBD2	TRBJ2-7	CASTTGAGVKHYEQYF	TGTGCCAGCACGACTGGAGCGGGGGTAAAACACTACGAGCAGTACTTC
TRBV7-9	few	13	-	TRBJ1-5	CASSLGILEPQHF	TGTGCCAGCAGCTTAGGGATCTTGGAGCCCCAGCATTTT
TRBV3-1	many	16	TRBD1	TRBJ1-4	CASSQVLGQGHEKLFF	TGTGCCAGCAGCCAAGTTTTGGGACAGGGGCATGAAAAACTGTTTTTT
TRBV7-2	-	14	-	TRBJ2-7	CASSRLGPIYEQYF	TGTGCCAGCAGCCGATTGGGACCGATCTACGAGCAGTACTTC
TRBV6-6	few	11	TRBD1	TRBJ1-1	CASSRQGKAFF	TGTGCCAGCAGTCGACAGGGAAAAGCTTTCTTT
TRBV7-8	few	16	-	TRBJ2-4	CASSPAGALAKNIQYF	TGTGCCAGCAGCCCCGCGGGGGCCTTAGCCAAAAACATTCAGTACTTC
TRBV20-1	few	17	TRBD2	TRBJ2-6	CSASGLAGPPGANVLTF	TGCAGTGCTAGTGGACTAGCGGGCCCACCTGGGGCCAACGTCCTGACTTTC
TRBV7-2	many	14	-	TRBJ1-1	CASSAQTRNTEAFF	TGTGCCAGCAGCGCCCAGACAAGGAACACTGAAGCTTTCTTT
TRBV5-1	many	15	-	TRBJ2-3	CASSLQGANTDTQYF	TGCGCCAGCAGCTTACAGGGAGCTAACACAGATACGCAGTATTTT
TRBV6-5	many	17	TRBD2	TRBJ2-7	CASSYTGAGAQSYEQYF	TGTGCCAGCAGTTACACCGGAGCGGGAGCGCAATCCTACGAGCAGTACTTC
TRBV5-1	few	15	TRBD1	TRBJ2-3	CASSLRDRLTDTQYF	TGCGCCAGCAGCCTCCGGGACAGGTTGACAGATACGCAGTATTTT
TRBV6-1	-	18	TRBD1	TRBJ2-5	CASTMSLLDRVSQETQYF	TGTGCCAGCACCATGTCCCTCTTGGACAGGGTATCCCAAGAGACCCAGTACTTC
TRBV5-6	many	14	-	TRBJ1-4	CASSAGATNEKLFF	TGTGCCAGCAGCGCGGGAGCAACTAATGAAAAACTGTTTTTT
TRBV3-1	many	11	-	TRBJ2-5	CASSTPQTQYF	TGTGCCAGCAGCACCCCCCAGACCCAGTACTTC
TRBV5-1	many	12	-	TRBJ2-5	CASSLVGETQYF	TGTGCCAGCAGTTTAGTGGGAGAGACCCAGTACTTC
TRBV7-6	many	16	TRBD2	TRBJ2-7	CASSLGGLAGMYEQYF	TGTGCCAGCAGCTTAGGGGGACTAGCGGGAATGTACGAGCAGTACTTC